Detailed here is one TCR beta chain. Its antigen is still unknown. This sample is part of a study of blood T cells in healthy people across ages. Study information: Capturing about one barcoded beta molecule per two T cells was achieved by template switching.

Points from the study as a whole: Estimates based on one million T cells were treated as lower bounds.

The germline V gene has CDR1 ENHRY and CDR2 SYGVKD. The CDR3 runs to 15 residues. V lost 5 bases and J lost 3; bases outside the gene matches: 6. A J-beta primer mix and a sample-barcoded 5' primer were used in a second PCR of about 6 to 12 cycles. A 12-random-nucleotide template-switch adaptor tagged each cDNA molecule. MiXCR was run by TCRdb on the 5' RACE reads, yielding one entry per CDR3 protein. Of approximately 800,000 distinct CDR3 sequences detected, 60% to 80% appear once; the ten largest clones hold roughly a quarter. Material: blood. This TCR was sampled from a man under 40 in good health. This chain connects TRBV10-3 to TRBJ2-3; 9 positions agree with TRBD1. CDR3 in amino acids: CAISFPGQGTDTQYF. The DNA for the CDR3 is TGTGCCATCAGTTTTCCGGGACAGGGAACAGATACGCAGTATTTT.